Shown below are 15 T cell receptor beta chains from a single sample sequenced in a study of technical replicates of blood from several donors. Using immunoSEQ multiplex PCR, the repertoire was profiled, and TCRdb retains in-frame clones only, with some absent. This sample yields about 72,000 clones, of which over 95% are seen a single time; more than 0.2% belongs to the top ten. Sequenced material: T cells isolated from PBMCs. These receptors were taken from a human donor in good health.

The chain is built from TRBV11-2 and TRBJ2-5, with D uncertain. Trimming stripped 5 bases from V and 0 bases from J, with 4 bases between. The length of the CDR3 is 12 residues. CDR1 and CDR2 (germline): SGHAT, FQNNGV. The CDR3 is CASSAYQETQYF. The CDR3 DNA is TGTGCCAGCAGCGCGTACCAAGAGACCCAGTACTTC.

The chain recombines TRBV28 with TRBJ2-1; D possibly corresponds to TRBD2 (6 bases). Germline V CDR1 and CDR2: MDHEN, SYDVKM. The CDR3 has 16 residues. The V gene lost 4 bases and the J gene lost 2 bases, with 15 bases spanning the gap. CDR3 sequence reads: CASSSAVEGTYNEQFF. DNA for the CDR3: TGTGCCAGCAGTTCCGCAGTGGAGGGGACCTACAATGAGCAGTTCTTC.

V gene TRBV13 combines with J gene TRBJ2-3, with TRBD1 matching 9 bases. Germline V gene sequence: CDR1 PRHDT, CDR2 FYEKMQ (reference sequence). The V and J ends lost 3 bases and 6 bases, in that order; junction bases with no gene match: 7. This CDR3 has 15 amino acids. The CDR3 region has the DNA TGTGCCAGCAGCTTCCGACAGGGGGGTCTTGATACGCAGTATTTT. Its translation is CASSFRQGGLDTQYF.

This chain connects TRBV27 to TRBJ1-1, with D tentatively TRBD1 (6 bases). Germline V gene data show CDR1 as MNHEY and CDR2 as SMNVEV (reference sequence). This CDR3 is 17 amino acids long. V was pared by 8 bases and J by 4 bases, with 26 bases between. The CDR3 protein is CASSQRGHNYRGTEAFF. The CDR3 region has the DNA TGTGCCAGCTCTCAGAGGGGACATAACTACCGGGGCACTGAAGCTTTCTTT.

This clone was found a few times. The chain uses TRBV6-5 and TRBJ1-6; maybe TRBD1 (5 bases). Germline CDR1 reads MNHEY; CDR2 reads SVGAGI. This CDR3 has 13 residues. V lost 8 bases and J 7 bases, leaving 12 bases between the germline ends. CDR3 sequence reads: CASGAGKNSPLHF. Here the CDR3 DNA reads TGTGCCAGCGGGGCGGGGAAGAATTCACCCCTCCACTTT.

The rearrangement uses TRBV10-3 and TRBJ1-1; D not resolved. This CDR3 comprises 16 residues. Germline-derived CDR1 and CDR2 are ENHRY and SYGVKD. Deletions cut 3 bases from V and 2 bases from J, with 16 bases between. CDR3 bases: TGTGCCATCAGTGAAATTTCCTCGGTAGTTAACACTGAAGCTTTCTTT. Amino acids: CAISEISSVVNTEAFF.

The chain has TRBV10-2 and TRBJ2-2, with D maybe TRBD2 (6 bases). This CDR3 has 14 amino acids. Germline-derived CDR1 and CDR2 are WSHSY and SAAADI. Trimming took off 8 bases at V and 4 bases at J, with 14 bases between the two ends. DNA of the CDR3: TGCGCCAGCCGAGCGGGCCGGGTCACCGGGGAGCTGTTTTTT. Its translation is CASRAGRVTGELFF.

The V call is TRBV6-5, the J call TRBJ2-7; the D gene is possibly TRBD1 (6 bases). V gave up 2 bases and J gave up 3 bases, with 14 bases separating them. From germline, CDR1 is MNHEY and CDR2 SVGAGI. The CDR3 runs 15 residues. The CDR3 here is CASSYPGQKHYEQYF. The DNA of the CDR3 is TGTGCCAGCAGTTACCCTGGACAGAAACACTACGAGCAGTACTTC.

This chain connects TRBV5-4 to TRBJ1-2; 8 bases match TRBD1. The CDR3 spans 15 residues. With V trimmed by 6 bases and J by 4 bases, 11 bases remained unmatched. The germline gives CDR1 SGHNT, CDR2 YYREEE (reference sequence). The chain's CDR3 is CASKTGESGGYGYTF. CDR3 coding DNA: TGTGCCAGCAAGACAGGGGAAAGTGGTGGCTATGGCTACACCTTC.

The chain has TRBV30 and TRBJ1-5, with D tentatively TRBD1 (5 bases). V lost 2 bases and J lost 6, with 11 bases in between. Germline CDR1 reads GTSNPN; CDR2 reads SVGIG (reference sequence). This CDR3 has 13 residues. The CDR3 coding sequence is TGTGCCTGGAGTCAGACAGACGGTCAGCCCCAGCATTTT. Its protein is CAWSQTDGQPQHF. Complete variable domain (other parts from reference TRBV30 and TRBJ1-5): SQTIHQWPATLVQPVGSPLSLECTVEGTSNPNLYWYRQAAGRGLQLLFYSVGIGQISSEVPQNLSASRPQDRQFILSSKKLLLSDSGFYLCAWSQTDGQPQHFGDGTRLSIL.

In DNA, the CDR3 is TGTGCCAGCAGTTCCCCGTCGAGCCAGTACTTC. Translated, it gives CASSSPSSQYF. The chain couples TRBV28 to TRBJ2-5, with D unresolved. The CDR3 contains 11 residues. With 4 bases removed from V and 10 bases from J, the gap between germline ends came to 10 bases. Germline CDR1 reads MDHEN; CDR2 reads SYDVKM.

The chain uses TRBV7-3 and TRBJ2-6; D unclear. This CDR3 has 14 amino acids. Trimming removed 2 bases at V and 0 bases at J, with 2 bases between. The germline V gene has CDR1 SGHTA and CDR2 FQGTGA. This CDR3 reads CASSLHSGANVLTF. The CDR3 region has the DNA TGTGCCAGCAGCTTACACTCTGGGGCCAACGTCCTGACTTTC.

The chain joins TRBV4-1 to TRBJ1-5; no clear D. The germline CDR1 and CDR2 sequences are MGHRA and YSYEKL. This CDR3 comprises 14 residues. V lost 1 base, J lost 9 bases, and 13 bases lay in between. The DNA of the CDR3 is TGCGCCAGCAGCCAAGTGGAGGCGGGCTGGCCCCAGCATTTT. Translated, it gives CASSQVEAGWPQHF.

The chain employs TRBV5-1 and TRBJ1-1; 12 bases fit TRBD1. The V gene end was trimmed by 3 bases and the J gene end by 1 base; junction bases not matched to a gene: 7. This CDR3 spans 17 amino acids. Germline V lookup: CDR1 SGHRS, CDR2 YFSETQ. CDR3 sequence reads: CASSSPGQGAKNTEAFF. CDR3 nucleotides: TGCGCCAGCAGCTCACCGGGACAGGGGGCCAAGAACACTGAAGCTTTCTTT.

J is TRBJ2-7 and V is TRBV10-3; a weak D match, TRBD2 (5 bases). V dropped 0 bases and J dropped 3 bases, with 9 bases sitting between them. Germline V gene sequence: CDR1 ENHRY, CDR2 SYGVKD. This CDR3 comprises 14 residues. The CDR3 region is CAISESDRDYEQYF. The CDR3 nucleotides read TGTGCCATCAGTGAGTCCGACCGGGACTACGAGCAGTACTTC.